Sequencing of this T cell receptor beta chain was carried out in a study of cytomegalovirus exposure and HLA in healthy donors. Findings and caveats of the study: Diagnosis of cytomegalovirus status made by the classifier reportedly showed high specificity and sensitivity.

Trimming took 5 bases from V and 1 from J, leaving 14 bases between them. The CDR3 extends over 15 amino acids. Looked up from germline, CDR1 is SGHTA and CDR2 is FQGTGA. 13 Jbeta primers and 60 Vbeta primers were used for the PCR. The repertoire was sequenced with immunoSEQ multiplex PCR; TCRdb's copy has only in-frame clones and lacks some. This sample yields about 110,000 clones, of which under 85% are seen a single time; 7.7% belongs to the top ten. Concerning this clone itself: Antigen unknown.

The sequence derives from a woman aged 45-65 years in good health and CMV-seropositive. Sequencing input: PBMCs. This chain uses TRBV7-3 with TRBJ2-5, with D possibly matching TRBD1 (6 bases). The CDR3 DNA sequence: TGTGCCAGCAGCCGGCAGACAGGCCCCCAAGAGACCCAGTACTTC. Amino acids: CASSRQTGPQETQYF.